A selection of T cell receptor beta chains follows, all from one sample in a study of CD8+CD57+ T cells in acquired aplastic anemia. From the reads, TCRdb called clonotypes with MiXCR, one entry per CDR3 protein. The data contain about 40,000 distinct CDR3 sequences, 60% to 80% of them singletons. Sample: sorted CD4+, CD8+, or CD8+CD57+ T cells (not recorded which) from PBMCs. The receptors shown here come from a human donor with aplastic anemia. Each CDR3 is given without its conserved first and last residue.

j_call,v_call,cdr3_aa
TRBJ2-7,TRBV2,ASSLSRTPSYEQY
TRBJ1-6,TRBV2,ASSDGLDLH
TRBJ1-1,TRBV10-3,AISAGTGVRGTEAF
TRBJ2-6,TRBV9,ASSVEKAGANVLT
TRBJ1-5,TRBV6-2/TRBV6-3,ASSYTGHNQPQH
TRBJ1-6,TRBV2,ASSGQGYNSPLH
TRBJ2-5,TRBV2,ASIYGGETQY
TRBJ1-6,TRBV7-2,ASSPTGQGNSPLH
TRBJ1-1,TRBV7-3,ASSVGQPNTEAF
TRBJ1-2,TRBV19,ASSPRTQGYT
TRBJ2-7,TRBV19,ASSPRDTTSYEQY
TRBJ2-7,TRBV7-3,ASSLDQGATEQY
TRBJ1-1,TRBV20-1,SAYTRTTEAF
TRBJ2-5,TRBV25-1,ASSEGAQEETQY
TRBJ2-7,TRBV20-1,SARKEGPAYEQY
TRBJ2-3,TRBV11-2,ASSLLGQALQKSGDTQY
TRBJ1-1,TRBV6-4,ASSPKGNTEAF